A single sample is the source of the 23 T cell receptor beta chains below, sequenced in a study of cytomegalovirus exposure and HLA in healthy donors. Repertoires were generated with immunoSEQ multiplex PCR, while TCRdb's copy carries only in-frame clones and drops some. This sample has under 80,000 clones, with roughly 94% found just once. The specimen sequenced was PBMCs. The receptors stem from a woman in her late teens or twenties in good health and CMV-seropositive.

The chain carries TRBV27 and TRBJ1-2; no clear D gene. CDR3 size: 16 residues. Trimming removed 5 bases at V and 1 base at J, with 17 bases between. The germline CDR1 and CDR2 sequences are MNHEY and SMNVEV (reference sequence). The CDR3 here is CASSPSMAGHNYGYTF. In nucleotides, the CDR3 is TGTGCCAGCAGTCCAAGCATGGCAGGCCATAACTATGGCTACACCTTC.

This chain joins TRBV11-2 and TRBJ1-2; 7 bases are a match to TRBD1. Germline V gene sequence: CDR1 SGHAT, CDR2 FQNNGV. The CDR3 covers 14 residues. J gave up 5 bases and V 5 bases, and 8 bases lay outside the gene matches. CDR3 protein: CASSPTGAGYGYTF. The CDR3 bases are TGTGCCAGCAGCCCCACAGGGGCGGGTTATGGCTACACCTTC.

The CDR3 sequence: CASSGGLSPNTGELFF. CDR3 DNA sequence: TGTGCCAGCAGCGGGGGACTGTCTCCGAACACCGGGGAGCTGTTTTTT. The rearrangement links TRBV7-9 to TRBJ2-2; the D gene is possibly TRBD2 (6 bases). CDR3 length: 16 residues. Trimming cost V 5 bases and J 0 bases, with 13 bases left between them. Germline V gene lookup returns CDR1 SEHNR and CDR2 FQNEAQ (reference sequence).

The chain recombines TRBV14 with TRBJ1-1; no definite D call. CDR1 SGHDN and CDR2 FVKESK come from the germline V gene. Trimming took 3 bases from V and 7 from J, leaving 9 bases between them. The CDR3 has 12 amino acids. CDR3 nucleotide sequence: TGTGCCAGCAGCCAGTCGAGGATTGAAGCTTTCTTT. This gives the protein CASSQSRIEAFF.

The chain has TRBV5-1 and TRBJ1-5; D remains ambiguous. Germline values: CDR1 SGHRS, CDR2 YFSETQ. V shed 0 bases and J shed 5 bases, with 6 bases lying between them. The CDR3 is made up of 13 amino acids. The CDR3 DNA reads as TGCGCCAGCAGCTTGGAGGCGGATCAGCCCCAGCATTTT. This encodes CASSLEADQPQHF.

The CDR3 DNA sequence: TGTGCCAGCACCACACCGCCGGGACAGGGGGCTAATCAGCCCCAGCATTTT. Amino acid sequence: CASTTPPGQGANQPQHF. The genes are TRBV28 and TRBJ1-5; 12 bases are a match to TRBD1. Germline CDR1 MDHEN, CDR2 SYDVKM. There are 17 residues in the CDR3. V shed 7 bases and J 4 bases; nucleotides not matched to a gene: 11.

The CDR3 loop is CASSRISGEAFF. The CDR3 nucleotides are TGTGCCAGCAGCCGAATCAGCGGTGAAGCTTTCTTT. The chain uses TRBV7-6 and TRBJ1-1; D is ambiguous. Germline assignment: CDR1 SGHVS and CDR2 FNYEAQ. The CDR3 totals 12 residues. V lost 5 bases and J lost 7, with 11 bases in between. Combining the CDR3 with reference TRBV7-6 and TRBJ1-1 gives the whole variable domain GAGVSQSPRYKVTKRGQDVALRCDPISGHVSLYWYRQALGQGPEFLTYFNYEAQQDKSGLPNDRFSAERPEGSISTLTIQRTEQRDSAMYRCASSRISGEAFFGQGTRLTVV.

The V gene is TRBV4-2, the J gene TRBJ1-6; 10 bases map to TRBD1. V trimming: 6 bases; J trimming: 7 bases; junction bases outside the gene matches: 3. CDR3 length: 14 amino acids. Germline V gives CDR1 LGHNA, CDR2 YNFKEQ. CDR3 coding DNA: TGTGCCAGCAGGGGGACAGGGGCCAATTCACCCCTCCACTTT. Translation: CASRGTGANSPLHF.

The chain is built from TRBV7-2 and TRBJ2-1; D remains ambiguous. Trimming removed 0 bases from V and 8 bases from J, with 17 bases in between. The CDR3 is 16 residues long. Germline CDR1 and CDR2: SGHTA and FQGNSA. CDR3 sequence: CASSLAVAPPSDEQFF. In nucleotides, the CDR3 is TGTGCCAGCAGCTTAGCGGTCGCCCCCCCGTCAGATGAGCAGTTCTTC. The whole variable domain, remainder taken from reference TRBV7-2 and TRBJ2-1, is GAGVSQSPSNKVTEKGKDVELRCDPISGHTALYWYRQSLGQGLEFLIYFQGNSAPDKSGLPSDRFSAERTGGSVSTLTIQRTQQEDSAVYLCASSLAVAPPSDEQFFGPGTRLTVL.

The rearrangement links TRBV5-4 to TRBJ2-2; TRBD1 might be the D (6 bases). V lost 1 base and J lost 4, with 14 bases in between. Germline V gene data show CDR1 as SGHNT and CDR2 as YYREEE (reference sequence). This CDR3 is 16 amino acids long. DNA for the CDR3: TGTGCCAGCAGCTTGCGCGGGCTGGACAGCACCGGGGAGCTGTTTTTT. Translation: CASSLRGLDSTGELFF.

This clone was counted between two and nine times. The chain combines TRBV4-2 with TRBJ1-2; 8 bases agree with TRBD1. CDR3 length: 14 residues. Trimming cost V 4 bases and J 6 bases; bases outside gene matches: 7. In germline, CDR1 is LGHNA, CDR2 YNFKEQ. CDR3 sequence reads: CASSRQGAKDGYTF. CDR3 nucleotide sequence: TGTGCCAGCAGCCGGCAGGGGGCAAAGGATGGCTACACCTTC.

The genes are TRBV11-3 and TRBJ2-6; D remains unclear. Looked up from germline, CDR1 is SGHNT and CDR2 is YENEEA. Between the trimmed V and J ends, which lost 2 bases and 0 bases, there was a span of 2 bases. This CDR3 comprises 14 residues. The CDR3 DNA reads TGTGCCAGCAGCTTATACTCTGGGGCCAACGTCCTGACTTTC. This gives the protein CASSLYSGANVLTF.

The J gene is TRBJ2-7, the V gene TRBV18; 10 bases are a match to TRBD1. Germline V CDR1 and CDR2: KGHSH, LQKENI. After removal of 3 bases from V and 3 bases from J, the junction contained 8 bases not matched to a gene. The CDR3 is made up of 16 amino acids. The chain's CDR3 is CASSPYPGQGLYEQYF. CDR3 nucleotides: TGTGCCAGCTCACCCTATCCGGGACAGGGGCTCTACGAGCAGTACTTC.

The chain is built from TRBV18 and TRBJ2-7; D is uncertain. The germline gives CDR1 KGHSH, CDR2 LQKENI. CDR3 length: 14 amino acids. Trimming left V 2 bases short and J 2 bases short, with 10 bases between. The CDR3 reads CASSPENRAYEQYF. CDR3 DNA sequence: TGTGCCAGCTCACCAGAGAACAGAGCCTACGAGCAGTACTTC.

CDR3 sequence (DNA): TGTGCCAGCAGTGAAGGGGGGACGGGGAAGACCCAGTACTTC. It is translated as CASSEGGTGKTQYF. The chain employs TRBV25-1 and TRBJ2-5, with a possible D match to TRBD2 (6 bases). This CDR3 comprises 14 residues. The V end lost 2 bases, the J end lost 6 bases, and 13 bases lay between the germline ends. CDR1 and CDR2 (germline): MGHDK, SYGVNS.

V and J are TRBV4-2 and TRBJ2-7; TRBD2 matches at 8 bases. The CDR3 spans 17 residues. Per the germline V gene, CDR1 is LGHNA and CDR2 is YNFKEQ. Trimming at V came to 2 bases and at J to 3 bases, leaving 12 bases not matched to a gene. CDR3 sequence reads: CASSQHPRGLDLYEQYF. The CDR3 coding sequence is TGTGCCAGCAGCCAACACCCGCGGGGACTAGACCTCTACGAGCAGTACTTC.

The chain couples TRBV6-1 to TRBJ1-5; D gene uncertain. The ends were cut back, 10 bases at V and 1 base at J, with 17 bases in the middle. Germline V gene data show CDR1 as MNHNS and CDR2 as SASEGT. The CDR3 totals 15 residues. CDR3 DNA sequence: TGTGCCACCAGACGGACGGCGGGGAGCAATCAGCCCCAGCATTTT. Its protein is CATRRTAGSNQPQHF.

The rearrangement links TRBV19 to TRBJ2-4; 9 nucleotides align to TRBD2. With V trimmed by 1 base and J by 0 bases, 16 bases remained unmatched. Germline loops: CDR1 LNHDA, CDR2 SQIVND (reference sequence). CDR3 size: 21 residues. CDR3 sequence: CASSIGLRGSGGPLAKNIQYF. The CDR3 nucleotides are TGTGCCAGTAGTATAGGCTTGAGGGGTAGCGGGGGTCCCTTAGCCAAAAACATTCAGTACTTC.

The V gene is TRBV18, the J gene TRBJ1-4, with 7 nucleotides matching TRBD1. Germline loops: CDR1 KGHSH, CDR2 LQKENI. Losses at the gene ends were 5 bases for V and 7 bases for J; bases not matched to a gene: 10. The CDR3 is 15 residues long. This CDR3 reads CASSTRDRQPEKLFF. The CDR3 nucleotides are TGTGCCAGCTCAACCAGGGACAGACAGCCTGAAAAACTGTTTTTT.

The rearrangement uses TRBV7-7 and TRBJ1-1; D not resolved. The CDR3 has 13 residues. From germline, CDR1 is SSHAT and CDR2 FNYEAQ (reference sequence). Trimming pared 5 bases from V and 5 bases from J, leaving 12 bases between. The CDR3 reads CASSPTPGTEAFF. Here the CDR3 DNA reads TGTGCCAGCAGCCCCACCCCGGGGACTGAAGCTTTCTTT.

CDR3 sequence reads: CASSEGGDYGETQYF. In DNA form, the CDR3 reads TGTGCCAGCAGTGAAGGGGGGGACTATGGAGAGACCCAGTACTTC. The V and J genes are TRBV6-1 and TRBJ2-5, with 7 bases that match TRBD2. The germline CDR1 and CDR2 sequences are MNHNS and SASEGT. Losses at the gene ends were 1 base for V and 4 bases for J; bases not matched to a gene: 6. CDR3 size: 15 residues.

The chain is built from TRBV29-1 and TRBJ1-1, with D possibly being TRBD1 (5 bases). Germline loops: CDR1 SQVTM, CDR2 ANQGSEA. Between the trimmed V and J ends, which lost 7 bases and 3 bases, there was a span of 15 bases. This CDR3 is 13 amino acids long. In DNA, the CDR3 is TGCAGCGCCGCAACGGGAGGGGACACTGAAGCTTTCTTT. It translates to CSAATGGDTEAFF. The full variable domain, rest sourced from reference TRBV29-1 and TRBJ1-1, is SAVISQKPSRDICQRGTSLTIQCQVDSQVTMMFWYRQQPGQSLTLIATANQGSEATYESGFVIDKFPISRPNLTFSTLTVSNMSPEDSSIYLCSAATGGDTEAFFGQGTRLTVV.

This rearrangement joins TRBV10-3 to TRBJ1-4, with D perhaps TRBD1 (5 bases). With 7 bases removed from V and 7 bases from J, the gap between germline ends came to 16 bases. Germline CDR1 is ENHRY and CDR2 is SYGVKD. The length of the CDR3 is 14 residues. The CDR3 bases are TGTGCCATCAAAGCTGGGCAGGGTGGTGAAAAACTGTTTTTT. It codes for CAIKAGQGGEKLFF.